This T cell receptor (beta chain) originates from a study of cytomegalovirus exposure and HLA in healthy donors. Study-level findings and limits: Investigators reported 164 TCR beta chains as tied to cytomegalovirus.

The germline CDR1 and CDR2 sequences are SNHLY and FYNNEI. The CDR3 loop spans 13 amino acids. This clone was seen just once. Its antigen is still unknown. The PCR ran on 60 Vbeta and 13 Jbeta primers. Produced via immunoSEQ multiplex PCR; TCRdb's table is partial and in-frame only. The sample has 160,000 or so clones, almost 85% seen once. This clonotype originated in a woman aged 45 to 65 in good health and CMV-seronegative. The chain combines TRBV2 with TRBJ2-5; TRBD2 matches 9 bases. The J call may be incorrect, as the DNA end agrees better with TRBJ2-7. Sequencing was carried out using PBMCs. CDR3 nucleotide sequence: TGTGCCAGAGGGAAGCGGGGGGCCTACGAGCAGTACTTC. Its protein product is CARGKRGAYEQYF.